These T cell receptor beta chains were read from a single sample in a study of vaccination effects on CD4 cells after COVID-19. No antigens are known for them. TCRdb's copy holds only in-frame clones and misses some; the assay was immunoSEQ multiplex PCR. The sample holds roughly 56,000 clones; roughly 80% are singletons and the top ten take 3%. The sample consisted of CD4+ T cells from PBMCs cultured without peptide, taken before COVID-19 vaccination. The receptors were sampled from a human donor who received a COVID-19 vaccine. The CDR3 runs from the conserved cysteine through the conserved F or W. A D gene is named only where the DNA matches it firmly. Expanded clones get a size class; other rows say once, few or many, or leave the size out.

v_gene: TRBV24-1; d_gene: .; j_gene: TRBJ1-4; abundance: few; CDR3aa: CATSDPTTNEKLFF; CDR3nt: TGTGCCACCAGTGACCCGACAACTAATGAAAAACTGTTTTTT
v_gene: TRBV12-5; d_gene: .; j_gene: TRBJ2-1; abundance: .; CDR3aa: CASGFRQSYNEQFF; CDR3nt: TGTGCTAGTGGTTTTCGGCAGTCCTACAATGAGCAGTTCTTC
v_gene: TRBV9; d_gene: TRBD1; j_gene: TRBJ2-3; abundance: .; CDR3aa: CASSVRQGADTQYF; CDR3nt: TGTGCCAGCAGCGTACGGCAGGGGGCAGATACGCAGTATTTT
v_gene: TRBV10-1; d_gene: .; j_gene: TRBJ2-3; abundance: .; CDR3aa: CASSESVFGGRDTQYF; CDR3nt: TGCGCCAGCAGTGAGTCCGTATTCGGAGGGAGGGATACGCAGTATTTT
v_gene: TRBV7-8; d_gene: .; j_gene: TRBJ1-1; abundance: once; CDR3aa: CASSLVSGRGLNTEAFF; CDR3nt: TGTGCCAGCAGCTTAGTGAGTGGTCGGGGACTGAACACTGAAGCTTTCTTT
v_gene: TRBV3-1/TRBV3-2; d_gene: .; j_gene: TRBJ2-1; abundance: .; CDR3aa: CASSQEEYEQFF; CDR3nt: TGTGCCAGCAGCCAAGAAGAGTATGAGCAGTTCTTC
v_gene: TRBV19; d_gene: TRBD1; j_gene: TRBJ2-2; abundance: once; CDR3aa: CASRLDRAPTGELFF; CDR3nt: TGTGCCAGTCGCTTGGACAGGGCCCCCACCGGGGAGCTGTTTTTT
v_gene: TRBV24-1; d_gene: .; j_gene: TRBJ1-1; abundance: once; CDR3aa: CATSDRDTYEAFF; CDR3nt: TGTGCCACCAGTGATCGGGACACTTATGAAGCTTTCTTT
v_gene: TRBV5-6; d_gene: .; j_gene: TRBJ2-6; abundance: .; CDR3aa: CASSLSSGANVLTF; CDR3nt: TGTGCCAGCAGCTTGAGTTCTGGGGCCAACGTCCTGACTTTC
v_gene: TRBV11-2; d_gene: .; j_gene: TRBJ1-2; abundance: .; CDR3aa: CASSLDQGYGYTF; CDR3nt: TGTGCCAGCAGCTTAGACCAAGGGTATGGCTACACCTTC
v_gene: TRBV7-8; d_gene: TRBD1; j_gene: TRBJ1-2; abundance: .; CDR3aa: CASSPGQGYGYTF; CDR3nt: TGTGCCAGCAGCCCTGGACAGGGCTATGGCTACACCTTC
v_gene: TRBV7-2; d_gene: TRBD1; j_gene: TRBJ1-6; abundance: .; CDR3aa: CASSSGQGNSPLHF; CDR3nt: TGTGCCAGCAGCTCGGGACAGGGAAATTCACCCCTCCACTTT
v_gene: TRBV10-3; d_gene: TRBD1; j_gene: TRBJ1-4; abundance: .; CDR3aa: CAARTGMNEKLFF; CDR3nt: TGTGCCGCACGGACAGGGATGAATGAAAAACTGTTTTTT
v_gene: TRBV10-1; d_gene: .; j_gene: TRBJ2-2; abundance: few; CDR3aa: CASSDGGADTGELFF; CDR3nt: TGCGCCAGCAGTGATGGGGGGGCGGACACCGGGGAGCTGTTTTTT
v_gene: TRBV5-1; d_gene: .; j_gene: TRBJ2-1; abundance: .; CDR3aa: CASSLKQTSYNEQFF; CDR3nt: TGCGCCAGCAGCTTAAAACAGACATCCTACAATGAGCAGTTCTTC
v_gene: TRBV12-5; d_gene: TRBD2; j_gene: TRBJ2-1; abundance: .; CDR3aa: CASGLGLAGYNEQFF; CDR3nt: TGTGCTAGTGGTTTGGGTCTAGCGGGGTACAATGAGCAGTTCTTC
v_gene: TRBV5-1; d_gene: TRBD1; j_gene: TRBJ1-3; abundance: .; CDR3aa: CASSLTGTGALSGNTIYF; CDR3nt: TGCGCCAGCAGCTTGACCGGGACAGGGGCCCTCTCTGGAAACACCATATATTTT
v_gene: TRBV5-1; d_gene: TRBD1; j_gene: TRBJ2-1; abundance: .; CDR3aa: CASSSRGPVDRYNEQFF; CDR3nt: TGCGCCAGCAGCTCCAGGGGGCCGGTGGACCGATACAATGAGCAGTTCTTC
v_gene: TRBV6-5; d_gene: .; j_gene: TRBJ1-4; abundance: .; CDR3aa: CASSSAGRTNEKLFF; CDR3nt: TGTGCCAGCAGTTCCGCAGGGAGGACTAATGAAAAACTGTTTTTT
v_gene: TRBV5-1; d_gene: TRBD1; j_gene: TRBJ2-3; abundance: .; CDR3aa: CASSYGQGRDTQYF; CDR3nt: TGCGCCAGCAGCTACGGACAGGGAAGGGATACGCAGTATTTT
v_gene: TRBV6-5; d_gene: .; j_gene: TRBJ2-3; abundance: .; CDR3aa: CASRITRGTDTQYF; CDR3nt: TGTGCCAGCAGAATCACGAGGGGCACAGATACGCAGTATTTT
v_gene: TRBV7-8; d_gene: .; j_gene: TRBJ1-1; abundance: .; CDR3aa: CASSSAPRAEAFF; CDR3nt: TGTGCCAGCAGCTCAGCCCCCCGGGCTGAAGCTTTCTTT